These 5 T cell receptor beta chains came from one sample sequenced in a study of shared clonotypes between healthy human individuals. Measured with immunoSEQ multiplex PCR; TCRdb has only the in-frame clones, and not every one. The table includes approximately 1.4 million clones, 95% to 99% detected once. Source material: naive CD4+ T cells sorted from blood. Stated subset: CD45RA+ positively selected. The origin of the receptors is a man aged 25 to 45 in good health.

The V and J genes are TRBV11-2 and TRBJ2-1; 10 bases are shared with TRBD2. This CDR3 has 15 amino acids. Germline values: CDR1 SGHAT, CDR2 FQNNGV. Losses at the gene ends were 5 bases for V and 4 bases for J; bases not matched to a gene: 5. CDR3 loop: CASSASSGSYNEQFF. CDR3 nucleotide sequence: TGTGCCAGCAGCGCCTCTAGCGGGAGTTACAATGAGCAGTTCTTC.

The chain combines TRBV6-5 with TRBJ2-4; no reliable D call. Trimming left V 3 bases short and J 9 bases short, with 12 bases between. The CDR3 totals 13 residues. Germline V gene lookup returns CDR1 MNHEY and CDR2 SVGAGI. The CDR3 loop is CASSYNGISIQYF. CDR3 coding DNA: TGTGCCAGCAGTTATAATGGCATAAGCATTCAGTACTTC.

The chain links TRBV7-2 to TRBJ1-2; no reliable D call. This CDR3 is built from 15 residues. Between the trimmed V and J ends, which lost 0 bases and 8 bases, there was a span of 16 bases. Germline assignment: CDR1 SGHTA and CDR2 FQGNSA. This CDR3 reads CASSLAAGNRIGYTF. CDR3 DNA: TGTGCCAGCAGCTTAGCTGCGGGGAACCGTATCGGCTACACCTTC.

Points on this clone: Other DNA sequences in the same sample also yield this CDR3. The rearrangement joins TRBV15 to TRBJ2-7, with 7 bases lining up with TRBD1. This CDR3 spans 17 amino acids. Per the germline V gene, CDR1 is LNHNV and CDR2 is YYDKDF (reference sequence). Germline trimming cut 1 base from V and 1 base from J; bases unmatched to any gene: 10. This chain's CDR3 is CATSRVVGAGGSYEQYF. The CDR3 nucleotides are TGTGCCACCAGCAGAGTCGTCGGGGCAGGGGGTTCCTACGAGCAGTACTTC.

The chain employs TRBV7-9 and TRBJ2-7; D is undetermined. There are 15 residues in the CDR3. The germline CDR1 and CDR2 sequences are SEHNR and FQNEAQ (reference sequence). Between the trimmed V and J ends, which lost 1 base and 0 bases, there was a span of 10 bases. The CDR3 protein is CASSLGTLHSYEQYF. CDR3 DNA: TGTGCCAGCAGCTTAGGGACGTTGCACTCCTACGAGCAGTACTTC. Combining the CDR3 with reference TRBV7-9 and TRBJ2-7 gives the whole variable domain DTGVSQNPRHKITKRGQNVTFRCDPISEHNRLYWYRQTLGQGPEFLTYFQNEAQLEKSRLLSDRFSAERPKGSFSTLEIQRTEQGDSAMYLCASSLGTLHSYEQYFGPGTRLTVT.